In its sample, the clone carrying this TCR beta chain was seen many times. At the DNA level, this CDR3 is encoded by other sequences in the same sample as well. Measured with immunoSEQ multiplex PCR; TCRdb has only the in-frame clones, and not every one. The table records around 350,000 clones, 70% to 90% of them present only once. The sample belongs to a study of Ad26.COV2.S vaccination and SARS-CoV-2 variants. The CDR3 is 11 amino acids. Trimming removed 1 base at V and 2 bases at J, with 2 bases between. Germline CDR1 reads SQVTM; CDR2 reads ANQGSEA. The treatment denotes: roughly 20 received Ad26.COV2.S at low or high dose, single or two shots; about 5 received placebo; per-sample allocation not given. Repertoires come from day 63 after the first vaccine or placebo injection.

Material: peripheral blood, obtained in a trial of Ad26.COV2.S vaccine versus placebo. The TCR comes from a person aged 18-65 years who received the Ad26.COV2.S COVID-19 vaccine or a placebo. The gene calls are TRBV29-1 and TRBJ1-1; D gene ambiguous. The CDR3 loop is CSVEGNTEAFF. The CDR3 DNA sequence: TGCAGCGTTGAAGGAAACACTGAAGCTTTCTTT.